This entry is about one T cell receptor (beta chain). Antigen unknown. This sample is part of a study of PD-1 blockade in classical Hodgkin lymphoma. Overall study: A 3 mg/kg intravenous dose of nivolumab was received by patients every 2 weeks. Study-wide points: A reduction in baseline TCR diversity was reportedly seen in newly diagnosed patients relative to healthy donors. With CD4+ cells, TCR diversity rose significantly by C4D1, but not with CD8+ cells.

Germline V gives CDR1 MGHRA, CDR2 YSYEKL. The CDR3 sequence is 15 residues long. Deletions cut 0 bases from V and 4 bases from J, with 13 bases between. With no exception, relapse followed autologous stem cell transplantation in all patients, and brentuximab vedotin exposure varied. Patients reached a best response of complete response, partial response or progressive disease. TCRdb's table, derived via immunoSEQ multiplex PCR, lists solely in-frame clones and lacks some. Seen here are 110,000 or so clones, roughly 87% observed once, and the top ten hold about 20%. The sequence was obtained from a human donor with classical Hodgkin lymphoma. This sequence joins TRBV4-1 and TRBJ2-7; D not certain. Specimen: peripheral blood mononuclear cells (PBMCs), collected before the second cycle of nivolumab. The CDR3 DNA follows: TGCGCCAGCAGCCAAGACCGTACCGCCGGGTACGAGCAGTACTTC. This encodes CASSQDRTAGYEQYF.